The 32 T cell receptor beta chains below all came from one sample that was sequenced in a study of blood T cells in healthy people across ages. The use of a sample-barcoded 5' primer and a J-beta primer mix characterized a second PCR of about 6 to 12 cycles. One entry per CDR3 protein, called by TCRdb with MiXCR from the 5' RACE reads. The sample records about 1,500,000 distinct CDR3 sequences, roughly 27% being singletons. Specimen: blood. All receptors derive from a woman younger than 45 in good health.

In regard to this clonotype: A much bigger clone sits one base away, suggesting this may be a read error. The V and J genes are TRBV12-3 or TRBV12-4 and TRBJ2-3; TRBD1 aligns across 10 bases. The length of the CDR3 is 15 residues. The DNA of the CDR3 is TGTGCCAGCAGTTTGGACAGGGGGTTAACAGGTACGCAGTATTTT. It yields the protein CASSLDRGLTGTQYF.

V is TRBV5-1 and J is TRBJ2-7, with D possibly TRBD2 on 6 matching bases. Germline CDR1 is SGHRS and CDR2 is YFSETQ. V lost 0 bases to trimming and J lost 0 bases, with 16 bases between them. CDR3 length: 17 amino acids. This CDR3 reads CASSLEPVVGGSYEQYF. CDR3 DNA: TGCGCCAGCAGCTTGGAACCGGTGGTGGGGGGCTCCTACGAGCAGTACTTC.

The sample holds a few counts of this clonotype. The chain combines TRBV5-1 with TRBJ2-1; the match to TRBD2 covers 12 bases. V gave up 0 bases and J gave up 9 bases; unmatched junction bases: 4. There are 15 residues in the CDR3. In germline, CDR1 is SGHRS, CDR2 YFSETQ. CDR3 protein: CASSLVASGGGEQFF. CDR3 nucleotide sequence: TGCGCCAGCAGCTTGGTGGCTAGCGGGGGGGGTGAGCAGTTCTTC.

The chain is built from TRBV20-1 and TRBJ1-2, with 7 bases fitting TRBD1. The germline CDR1 and CDR2 sequences are DFQATT and SNEGSKA (reference sequence). With V trimmed by 5 bases and J by 4 bases, 10 bases remained unmatched. CDR3 length: 14 amino acids. The CDR3 protein is CSAPNTGTVYGYTF. The CDR3 DNA sequence: TGCAGTGCTCCCAACACCGGGACAGTCTATGGCTACACCTTC.

Remarks on this clonotype: A much more abundant neighbour one base away suggests this may be a read error. The V call is TRBV7-2, the J call TRBJ2-7; D gene ambiguous. The germline V gene has CDR1 SGHTA and CDR2 FQGNSA. This CDR3 is 13 amino acids long. CDR3 nucleotides: TGTGTCAGCAGCTTAACTTGGGGTGACGAGCAGTACTTC. Residues: CVSSLTWGDEQYF.

This clonotype has a handful of counts. This chain joins TRBV11-2 and TRBJ1-2; D might be TRBD1 (5 bases). The CDR3 covers 13 residues. Germline V CDR1 and CDR2: SGHAT, FQNNGV. With 2 bases removed from V and 8 bases from J, the gap between germline ends came to 12 bases. DNA of the CDR3: TGTGCCAGCAGCTTAAGGGGCGGTGGCGGCTACACCTTC. This translates into CASSLRGGGGYTF. Drawing the rest from reference TRBV11-2 and TRBJ1-2, the complete variable domain is EAGVAQSPRYKIIEKRQSVAFWCNPISGHATLYWYQQILGQGPKLLIQFQNNGVVDDSQLPKDRFSAERLKGVDSTLKIQPAKLEDSAVYLCASSLRGGGGYTFGSGTRLTVV.

This clonotype has only a few counts. J is TRBJ1-2 and V is TRBV29-1; D ambiguous. The CDR3 totals 11 residues. Germline lookup yields CDR1 SQVTM and CDR2 ANQGSEA. V was pared by 4 bases and J by 7 bases, with 10 bases between. CDR3 nucleotides: TGCAGCGTTGTCGGTGGATTTGGCTACACCTTC. Protein product: CSVVGGFGYTF.

CDR3 sequence: CSAKRQGSGEQYF. The CDR3 DNA sequence: TGCAGTGCTAAAAGGCAGGGGTCGGGGGAGCAGTACTTC. The rearrangement uses TRBV20-1 and TRBJ2-7; D might be TRBD1 (6 bases). The CDR3 covers 13 residues. The germline gives CDR1 DFQATT, CDR2 SNEGSKA (reference sequence). Trimming pared 4 bases from V and 7 bases from J, leaving 17 bases between.

V is TRBV7-9 and J is TRBJ2-7; TRBD2 might be the D (6 bases). Trimming took 5 bases from V and 3 from J, leaving 20 bases between them. This CDR3 is 16 amino acids long. Germline assignment: CDR1 SEHNR and CDR2 FQNEAQ (reference sequence). CDR3 sequence (DNA): TGTGCCAGCAGCCCTCCAAGCTCGGGACTCCACTACGAGCAGTACTTC. Translation gives CASSPPSSGLHYEQYF. The full variable domain, with the rest looked up from reference TRBV7-9 and TRBJ2-7, is DTGVSQNPRHKITKRGQNVTFRCDPISEHNRLYWYRQTLGQGPEFLTYFQNEAQLEKSRLLSDRFSAERPKGSFSTLEIQRTEQGDSAMYLCASSPPSSGLHYEQYFGPGTRLTVT.

J is TRBJ2-1 and V is TRBV20-1; a possible D gene is TRBD2 (7 bases). The CDR3 sequence is 15 residues long. The V gene's germline CDR1 is DFQATT and CDR2 SNEGSKA (reference sequence). Between the trimmed V and J ends, which lost 0 bases and 5 bases, there was a span of 14 bases. The CDR3 DNA sequence: TGCAGTGCTAGAGATAAAAGGGGGGGAAACAATGAGCAGTTCTTC. Protein: CSARDKRGGNNEQFF.

This clonotype was counted ten times or more. The rearrangement uses TRBV7-9 and TRBJ2-5; D may be TRBD1 (6 bases). V was cut by 5 bases and J by 7 bases, with 11 bases left in between. This CDR3 spans 12 amino acids. The germline V gene has CDR1 SEHNR and CDR2 FQNEAQ (reference sequence). CDR3 DNA: TGTGCCAGCAGCCGGGACATCGGGACCCAGTACTTC. Its translation is CASSRDIGTQYF.

This sequence joins TRBV18 and TRBJ1-2, with D unclear. The V and J ends lost 0 bases and 7 bases respectively, with 18 bases between them. Germline loops: CDR1 KGHSH, CDR2 LQKENI. The CDR3 has 16 residues. CDR3 residues: CASSPPTGRLGGGYTF. CDR3 coding DNA: TGTGCCAGCTCACCACCAACGGGCAGGCTCGGCGGTGGCTACACCTTC.

The rearrangement joins TRBV2 to TRBJ1-1; maybe TRBD1 (5 bases). The CDR3 covers 14 residues. Germline V gives CDR1 SNHLY, CDR2 FYNNEI. V gave up 5 bases and J gave up 2 bases, with 12 bases separating them. CDR3 protein: CASSRLQGNTEAFF. CDR3 nucleotide sequence: TGTGCCAGCAGTAGACTGCAGGGAAACACTGAAGCTTTCTTT.

V is TRBV4-2 and J is TRBJ2-1, with 10 positions matching TRBD1. V lost 2 bases to trimming and J lost 4 bases; unmatched junction nucleotides: 5. This CDR3 spans 16 amino acids. Looked up from germline, CDR1 is LGHNA and CDR2 is YNFKEQ. The CDR3 reads CASSQLRTGGYNEQFF. CDR3 sequence (DNA): TGTGCCAGCAGCCAACTCCGGACAGGGGGGTACAATGAGCAGTTCTTC.

The genes are TRBV30 and TRBJ2-3; D gene ambiguous. CDR3 length: 11 residues. V was cut by 5 bases and J by 5 bases, with 8 bases left in between. Germline CDR1 reads GTSNPN; CDR2 reads SVGIG (reference sequence). This CDR3 is CAWGVEDTQYF. The CDR3 coding sequence is TGTGCCTGGGGAGTTGAAGATACGCAGTATTTT.

Comments on this clonotype: With a much larger clone just one base away, this may be a read error. The chain links TRBV6-5 to TRBJ1-2, with 8 bases matching TRBD1. Per the germline V gene, CDR1 is MNHEY and CDR2 is SVGAGI. The CDR3 is 16 residues long. V was pared by 5 bases and J by 4 bases, with 12 bases of the junction left unmatched. The CDR3 coding sequence is TGTGCCAGCAGTCTAAAACCCATCGGGACAGGCTATGGCTACACCTTC. Its translation is CASSLKPIGTGYGYTF.

This clonotype was counted only a few times. V gene TRBV15 combines with J gene TRBJ2-7; TRBD1 matches 7 bases. Germline-derived CDR1 and CDR2 are LNHNV and YYDKDF (reference sequence). The V gene end was trimmed by 3 bases and the J gene end by 5 bases; junction bases not matched to a gene: 7. The CDR3 length is 14 residues. In DNA, the CDR3 is TGTGCCACCAGCAGTCTCGACAGGGTGGACGAGCAGTACTTC. It specifies CATSSLDRVDEQYF.

This clonotype was seen more than once but under ten times. The V call is TRBV24-1, the J call TRBJ2-5, with 8 bases matching TRBD1. This CDR3 comprises 13 residues. After removal of 3 bases from V and 11 bases from J, the junction contained 7 bases not matched to a gene. Germline CDR1 reads KGHDR; CDR2 reads SFDVKD. The CDR3 coding sequence is TGTGCCACCAGTGATCCAGGGGGCTCTGAGCAGTACTTC. Protein: CATSDPGGSEQYF.

This clonotype has more than one count but fewer than ten. CDR3 coding DNA: TGTGCCAGCAGCTCCCTTGGTAAGGGGAATGAGCAGTTCTTC. This encodes CASSSLGKGNEQFF. The chain couples TRBV7-9 to TRBJ2-1, with a tentative D call TRBD1 (5 bases). The CDR3 runs 14 residues. V lost 4 bases and J 7 bases, leaving 14 bases between the germline ends. CDR1 is SEHNR, CDR2 FQNEAQ, per germline (reference sequence).

This clonotype was detected ten times or more. V usage is TRBV29-1 and J usage is TRBJ2-7; 9 bases line up with TRBD1. Germline CDR1 and CDR2: SQVTM and ANQGSEA. This CDR3 has 14 residues. The J segment lost 7 bases and the V segment lost 4 bases, leaving 11 bases of the junction unmatched. The CDR3 region has the DNA TGCAGCGTTGCCTACGGGACAGGGCCCTGGGAGCAGTACTTC. Encoded protein: CSVAYGTGPWEQYF.

In its sample, this clonotype was seen many times. This chain joins TRBV4-1 and TRBJ2-1, with TRBD2 matching 13 bases. Germline V gene sequence: CDR1 MGHRA, CDR2 YSYEKL. V was clipped by 3 bases and J by 4 bases; unmatched bases: 3. This CDR3 spans 16 amino acids. The CDR3 loop reads CASSQSGLAGYNEQFF. CDR3 sequence (DNA): TGCGCCAGCAGCCAGTCGGGACTAGCGGGGTACAATGAGCAGTTCTTC.

This clonotype was counted many times. The chain uses TRBV29-1 and TRBJ2-1, with D perhaps TRBD1 (6 bases). The CDR3 extends over 12 amino acids. The germline gives CDR1 SQVTM, CDR2 ANQGSEA. V was cut by 6 bases and J by 8 bases, with 14 bases left in between. The CDR3 reads CSVADRLDEQFF. The CDR3 nucleotides are TGCAGCGTCGCTGACAGGTTAGATGAGCAGTTCTTC.

The rearrangement joins TRBV6-5 to TRBJ2-6, with no clear D. The length of the CDR3 is 15 residues. Germline V lookup: CDR1 MNHEY, CDR2 SVGAGI. Trimming removed 5 bases at V and 0 bases at J, with 8 bases between. DNA for the CDR3: TGTGCCAGCAGTAACAGACTCTCTGGGGCCAACGTCCTGACTTTC. Amino acids: CASSNRLSGANVLTF.

To note about this clonotype: A much larger clone sits a single nucleotide away, making a read error possible. V gene TRBV18 combines with J gene TRBJ2-4, with a possible D match to TRBD2 (5 bases). The DNA end favors TRBJ2-7, so the J call may be wrong. The V gene's germline CDR1 is KGHSH and CDR2 LQKENI. CDR3 size: 12 residues. This CDR3 is CAGGPDLSEQYF. The CDR3 DNA reads as TGTGCCGGCGGACCGGACTTAAGCGAGCAGTACTTC.

The chain joins TRBV10-3 to TRBJ1-2, with a possible D match to TRBD1 (5 bases). The CDR3 is 14 amino acids. Germline values: CDR1 ENHRY, CDR2 SYGVKD. V shed 5 bases and J shed 4 bases, with 14 bases lying between them. CDR3 in amino acids: CAISLGTASYGYTF. The DNA for the CDR3 is TGTGCCATCAGTTTAGGGACCGCCTCCTATGGCTACACCTTC.

The V gene is TRBV2, the J gene TRBJ1-2, with a weak D call TRBD1 (5 bases). Germline-derived CDR1 and CDR2 are SNHLY and FYNNEI. Trimming stripped 10 bases from V and 0 bases from J, with 15 bases between. The length of the CDR3 is 14 residues. CDR3 amino acids: CAIYGTGTNYGYTF. Written as DNA, the CDR3 is TGTGCCATTTACGGGACCGGGACTAACTATGGCTACACCTTC. Full variable domain (outside the CDR3, taken from reference TRBV2 and TRBJ1-2): EPEVTQTPSHQVTQMGQEVILRCVPISNHLYFYWYRQILGQKVEFLVSFYNNEISEKSEIFDDQFSVERPDGSNFTLKIRSTKLEDSAMYFCAIYGTGTNYGYTFGSGTRLTVV.

This chain uses TRBV10-3 with TRBJ2-7, with D perhaps TRBD1 or TRBD2 (5 bases each). Germline V CDR1 and CDR2: ENHRY, SYGVKD. Trimming removed 2 bases from V and 3 bases from J, with 17 bases in between. This CDR3 contains 16 residues. CDR3 in amino acids: CAISEGKGQRDYEQYF. CDR3 bases: TGTGCCATCAGTGAGGGAAAAGGACAACGGGACTACGAGCAGTACTTC.

This clonotype has just a few counts. The chain joins TRBV9 to TRBJ1-4; D might be TRBD1 (5 bases). The CDR3 has 15 amino acids. In germline, CDR1 is SGDLS, CDR2 YYNGEE. The germline V and J ends were trimmed by 3 bases and 5 bases, with 14 bases remaining between them. Here the CDR3 DNA reads TGTGCCAGCAGCGCCCGGGGCGGGCTGAATGAAAAACTGTTTTTT. This translates into CASSARGGLNEKLFF.

In the case of this clonotype: A much larger clone lies one base from this, so it may be a read error. The chain links TRBV5-1 to TRBJ2-4; weak D call: TRBD1 (5 bases). The ends were cut back, 4 bases at V and 5 bases at J, with 19 bases in the middle. CDR3 length: 16 residues. The germline CDR1 and CDR2 sequences are SGHRS and YFSETQ. As DNA, the CDR3 is TGCGCCAGCAGCCTAACAGGCCCGACGACCGAAAACATTCAGTACTTC. Translation gives CASSLTGPTTENIQYF.

This clonotype was found many times. This chain links TRBV7-2 with TRBJ1-6; TRBD1 matches 7 bases. CDR1 and CDR2 (germline): SGHTA, FQGNSA. CDR3 length: 15 residues. V shed 5 bases, J shed 7 bases, and the junction held 8 bases outside the gene matches. The CDR3 region has the DNA TGTGCCAGCAGCCCTAGGGACAGTACAAATTCACCCCTCCACTTT. The encoded protein is CASSPRDSTNSPLHF.

This clonotype was found a few times. V is TRBV4-3 and J is TRBJ2-5; D perhaps matches TRBD2 (6 bases). The germline V gene has CDR1 LGHNA and CDR2 YSLEER. V lost 4 bases to trimming and J lost 7 bases, with 19 bases between them. This CDR3 region has 15 residues. CDR3 DNA sequence: TGCGCCAGCAGCCCGGGAGTAGGGGCCGAAGGGACCCAGTACTTC. Its translation: CASSPGVGAEGTQYF.

The gene calls are TRBV29-1 and TRBJ1-1; TRBD1 might be the D (5 bases). The V gene lost 4 bases and the J gene lost 7 bases, with 10 bases spanning the gap. CDR1 is SQVTM and CDR2 is ANQGSEA in the germline V gene. The CDR3 loop spans 11 amino acids. The CDR3: CSVAPTDEAFF. In DNA form, the CDR3 reads TGCAGCGTTGCCCCGACAGATGAAGCTTTCTTT. Variable domain in full (rest from reference TRBV29-1 and TRBJ1-1): SAVISQKPSRDICQRGTSLTIQCQVDSQVTMMFWYRQQPGQSLTLIATANQGSEATYESGFVIDKFPISRPNLTFSTLTVSNMSPEDSSIYLCSVAPTDEAFFGQGTRLTVV.